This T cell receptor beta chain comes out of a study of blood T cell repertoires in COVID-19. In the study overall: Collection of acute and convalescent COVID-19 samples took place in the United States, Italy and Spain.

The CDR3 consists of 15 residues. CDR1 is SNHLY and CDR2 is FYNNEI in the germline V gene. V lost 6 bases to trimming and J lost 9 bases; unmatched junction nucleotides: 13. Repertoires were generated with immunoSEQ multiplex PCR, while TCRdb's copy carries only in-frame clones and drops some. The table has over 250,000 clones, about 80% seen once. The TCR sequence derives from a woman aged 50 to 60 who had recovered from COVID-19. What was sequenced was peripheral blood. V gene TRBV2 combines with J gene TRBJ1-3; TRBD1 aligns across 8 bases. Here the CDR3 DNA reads TGTGCCAGCAGCACCGGGACAGGACTAGGATTCACCATATATTTT. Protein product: CASSTGTGLGFTIYF.